A single sample gave rise to the 23 T cell receptor beta chains below, sequenced in a study of STAT5B mutations in CD4+ large granular lymphocyte leukemia. Sequenced by immunoSEQ multiplex PCR; TCRdb stores in-frame clones only, minus some. Among some 4,000 clones listed, approximately 73% were seen once. The sample consisted of PBMCs. These receptors came from a man aged 65 to 79 with CD4+ T-cell large granular lymphocyte leukemia.

The chain combines TRBV19 with TRBJ2-5; TRBD2 matches 10 bases. The V gene's germline CDR1 is LNHDA and CDR2 SQIVND (reference sequence). This CDR3 comprises 16 residues. After removal of 3 bases from V and 1 base from J, the junction contained 5 bases not matched to a gene. CDR3 sequence (DNA): TGTGCCAGTAGTATTCGGCCTAGCGGGAGCCAAGAGACCCAGTACTTC. Residues: CASSIRPSGSQETQYF.

The gene calls are TRBV4-3 and TRBJ2-7, with TRBD1 matching 7 bases. The germline V gene has CDR1 LGHNA and CDR2 YSLEER. The ends lost 3 bases at V and 3 bases at J; junction bases unmatched: 2. This CDR3 has 13 amino acids. This CDR3 is CASSHGTDYEQYF. The CDR3 DNA is TGCGCCAGCAGCCACGGGACAGACTACGAGCAGTACTTC.

The table lists this clone with a few counts. This chain joins TRBV2 and TRBJ1-3; D unclear. Trimming shortened V by 4 bases and J by 4 bases, and 14 bases separated the two germline ends. This CDR3 is built from 15 residues. From germline, CDR1 is SNHLY and CDR2 FYNNEI. The CDR3 DNA follows: TGTGCCAGCAGTGGGGGATTCGGTGGAGGAAACACCATATATTTT. It encodes CASSGGFGGGNTIYF.

The rearrangement joins TRBV4-1 to TRBJ1-3, with no clear D. The CDR3 runs 15 residues. The germline gives CDR1 MGHRA, CDR2 YSYEKL. Trimming took 1 base from V and 4 from J, leaving 11 bases between them. CDR3 loop: CASSQGPSSGNTIYF. As DNA, the CDR3 is TGCGCCAGCAGCCAAGGACCCTCTTCGGGAAACACCATATATTTT.

The CDR3, as DNA: TGTGCCAGTAGTATAGGGACTCACTCCTACGAGCAGTACTTC. Translated: CASSIGTHSYEQYF. This chain links TRBV19 with TRBJ2-7, with D perhaps matching TRBD2 (5 bases). This CDR3 is built from 14 residues. Germline assignment: CDR1 LNHDA and CDR2 SQIVND (reference sequence). The V end was cut by 1 base, the J end by 0 bases, with 7 bases between.

About this clone: Sequence at one end of the junction differs from germline and may be a read error. This chain joins TRBV7-7 and TRBJ2-2; 13 bases line up with TRBD2. Germline V gives CDR1 SSHAT, CDR2 FNYEAQ (reference sequence). The CDR3 runs 16 residues. CDR3 in amino acids: CASSWTSGRPTGELFF. In DNA, the CDR3 is TGTGCTAGCAGCTGGACTAGCGGGAGACCCACCGGGGAGCTGTTTTTT.

The chain joins TRBV27 to TRBJ1-4, with D possibly TRBD1 on 5 matching bases. The CDR3 consists of 15 residues. Germline assignment: CDR1 MNHEY and CDR2 SMNVEV (reference sequence). Trimming took off 6 bases at V and 8 bases at J, with 19 bases between the two ends. The CDR3 nucleotides are TGTGCCAGCAGGGACTATGACAGCGAACGAGAAAAACTGTTTTTT. Translated: CASRDYDSEREKLFF.

By share, this clone ranks as hyperexpanded. V usage is TRBV9 and J usage is TRBJ2-3, with TRBD2 identical over 10 bases. The CDR3 is 15 amino acids. The V gene's germline CDR1 is SGDLS and CDR2 YYNGEE. The trim removed 9 bases at V and 6 bases at J, leaving 13 bases unmatched. The CDR3 protein is CATSALLAGDDTQYF. In nucleotides, the CDR3 is TGTGCCACCTCAGCACTTCTAGCGGGAGATGATACGCAGTATTTT.

This chain links TRBV9 with TRBJ1-4; D is possibly TRBD1 (6 bases). There are 14 residues in the CDR3. The ends were cut back, 4 bases at V and 7 bases at J, with 14 bases in the middle. Germline-derived CDR1 and CDR2 are SGDLS and YYNGEE. In DNA, the CDR3 is TGTGCCAGCAGCCCTACGGGGGGGGCTGAAAAACTGTTTTTT. The encoded protein is CASSPTGGAEKLFF. The complete variable domain, with remaining parts taken from reference TRBV9 and TRBJ1-4, reads DSGVTQTPKHLITATGQRVTLRCSPRSGDLSVYWYQQSLDQGLQFLIQYYNGEERAKGNILERFSAQQFPDLHSELNLSSLELGDSALYFCASSPTGGAEKLFFGSGTQLSVL.

The chain recombines TRBV4-2 with TRBJ2-4; weak D call: TRBD2 (5 bases). From germline, CDR1 is LGHNA and CDR2 YNFKEQ. CDR3 length: 16 residues. V dropped 0 bases and J dropped 4 bases, with 13 bases sitting between them. CDR3 nucleotide sequence: TGTGCCAGCAGCCAAGAGGGTCTTAGCGAGAAAAACATTCAGTACTTC. This translates into CASSQEGLSEKNIQYF.

The chain uses TRBV10-3 and TRBJ2-2; D assignment may be TRBD1 or TRBD2 (7 bases each). CDR3 length: 16 residues. CDR1 is ENHRY, CDR2 SYGVKD, per germline. V was pared by 3 bases and J by 4 bases, with 15 bases between. Here the CDR3 reads CAISDLTGEGTGELFF. The CDR3 region has the DNA TGTGCCATCAGTGATCTAACAGGGGAGGGCACCGGGGAGCTGTTTTTT.

The chain is built from TRBV7-6 and TRBJ1-1; D might be TRBD1 (6 bases). The germline CDR1 and CDR2 sequences are SGHVS and FNYEAQ. The CDR3 has 15 residues. Trimming shortened V by 5 bases and J by 11 bases, and 24 bases separated the two germline ends. Here the CDR3 reads CASSPNPGHAVGAFF. As DNA, the CDR3 is TGTGCCAGCAGCCCAAACCCGGGACACGCTGTTGGGGCTTTCTTT.

The V call is TRBV11-3, the J call TRBJ1-6; a weak D match, TRBD1 (6 bases). CDR1 and CDR2 from the germline V gene are SGHNT and YENEEA. Trimming took off 0 bases at V and 7 bases at J, with 7 bases between the two ends. This CDR3 has 14 amino acids. The DNA for the CDR3 is TGTGCCAGCAGCTTAGACAGGGGCAATTCACCCCTCCACTTT. This encodes CASSLDRGNSPLHF.

The count of this clone is one. The chain links TRBV5-1 to TRBJ2-7; 12 nucleotides match TRBD2. Germline V gene lookup returns CDR1 SGHRS and CDR2 YFSETQ. The ends lost 0 bases at V and 5 bases at J; junction bases unmatched: 3. The CDR3 sequence is 15 residues long. The CDR3 spells CASSLGLAGADEQYF. CDR3 DNA sequence: TGCGCCAGCAGCTTGGGACTAGCGGGAGCCGACGAGCAGTACTTC.

The sample holds one count of this clone. The genes are TRBV6-5 and TRBJ2-1; a weak D match, TRBD1 (5 bases). V dropped 0 bases and J dropped 8 bases, with 14 bases sitting between them. The germline V gene has CDR1 MNHEY and CDR2 SVGAGI. This CDR3 is built from 15 residues. The CDR3 protein is CASSYSSQGLDEQFF. The CDR3, as DNA: TGTGCCAGCAGTTACTCGTCCCAGGGTTTGGATGAGCAGTTCTTC.

The V gene is TRBV30, the J gene TRBJ2-1; D may correspond to TRBD1 or TRBD2 (5 bases each). V was pared by 5 bases and J by 7 bases, with 12 bases between. Germline V gene data show CDR1 as GTSNPN and CDR2 as SVGIG (reference sequence). This CDR3 region has 12 residues. CDR3 region: CAWGTGWNEQFF. CDR3 bases: TGTGCCTGGGGGACCGGCTGGAATGAGCAGTTCTTC.

In its sample, this clone ranks as medium-sized (0.01 to 0.1%). V usage is TRBV4-1 and J usage is TRBJ1-1; possible D gene TRBD1, 5 bases. CDR3 length: 13 amino acids. Between the trimmed V and J ends, which lost 0 bases and 7 bases, there was a span of 9 bases. CDR1 and CDR2 (germline): MGHRA, YSYEKL. As DNA, the CDR3 is TGCGCCAGCAGCCAAGAGGGGCACCATGAAGCTTTCTTT. Translating gives CASSQEGHHEAFF.

This clone was seen a handful of times. This chain joins TRBV5-1 and TRBJ1-6, with D perhaps TRBD1 (5 bases). V dropped 4 bases and J dropped 4 bases, with 9 bases sitting between them. This CDR3 is 14 amino acids long. Per germline, CDR1 SGHRS and CDR2 YFSETQ. The DNA of the CDR3 is TGCGCCAGCAGCCCAGGGTTATATAATTCACCCCTCCACTTT. This encodes CASSPGLYNSPLHF.

The chain uses TRBV6-1 and TRBJ1-3, with D tentatively TRBD1 (6 bases). This CDR3 region has 19 residues. The V end lost 1 base, the J end lost 4 bases, and 23 bases lay between the germline ends. Germline lookup yields CDR1 MNHNS and CDR2 SASEGT. The CDR3 protein is CASSEVLGQPDNFGNTIYF. CDR3 DNA: TGTGCCAGCAGTGAAGTTCTAGGACAGCCAGACAACTTCGGAAACACCATATATTTT.

The CDR3 nucleotides are TGTGCCAGCAGTTTTGGTTCGAGGGAAAAACTGTTTTTT. Its protein is CASSFGSREKLFF. The rearrangement joins TRBV27 to TRBJ1-4, with D unresolved. The V and J ends lost 3 bases and 8 bases respectively, with 10 bases between them. In germline, CDR1 is MNHEY, CDR2 SMNVEV (reference sequence). The CDR3 has 13 residues.

By frequency in the sample, this clone is medium-sized. The genes are TRBV6-5 and TRBJ1-6; the D gene is possibly TRBD1 (5 bases). Germline V gives CDR1 MNHEY, CDR2 SVGAGI. The CDR3 is 13 residues long. Trimming removed 10 bases from V and 10 bases from J, with 17 bases in between. The CDR3 DNA is TGTGCCACCTCCGGAGGGGAGAGATCACCCCTCCACTTT. This translates into CATSGGERSPLHF.

V usage is TRBV7-2 and J usage is TRBJ2-7; 10 bases map to TRBD2. The CDR3 sequence is 16 residues long. V lost 3 bases, J lost 6 bases, and 11 bases stayed unmatched. Germline loops: CDR1 SGHTA, CDR2 FQGNSA. The CDR3 coding sequence is TGTGCCAGCAGCTTCGCTAGCGGGAGTTACTATGGCGAGCAGTACTTC. It encodes CASSFASGSYYGEQYF.

For the CDR3, the DNA is TGCGCCAGCAGCCAAGGTTTAGCGGAAGGGCTGGAGACCCAGTACTTC. As protein: CASSQGLAEGLETQYF. The chain joins TRBV4-1 to TRBJ2-5, with a tentative D call TRBD2 (6 bases). Germline lookup yields CDR1 MGHRA and CDR2 YSYEKL. V was cut by 1 base and J by 5 bases, with 17 bases left in between. The CDR3 runs 16 residues.